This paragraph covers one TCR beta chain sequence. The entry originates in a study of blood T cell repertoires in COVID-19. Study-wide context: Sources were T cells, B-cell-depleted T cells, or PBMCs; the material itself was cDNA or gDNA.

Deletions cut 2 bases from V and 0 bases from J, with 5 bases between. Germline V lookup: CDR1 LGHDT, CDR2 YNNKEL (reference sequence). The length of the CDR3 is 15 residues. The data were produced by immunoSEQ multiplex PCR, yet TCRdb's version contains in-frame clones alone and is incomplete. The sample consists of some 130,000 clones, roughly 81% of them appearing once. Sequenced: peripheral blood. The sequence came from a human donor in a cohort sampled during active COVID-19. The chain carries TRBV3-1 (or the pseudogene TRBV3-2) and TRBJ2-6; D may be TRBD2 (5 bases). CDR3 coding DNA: TGTGCCAGCAGCCAAACTAGCTCTGGGGCCAACGTCCTGACTTTC. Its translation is CASSQTSSGANVLTF.